This T cell receptor (beta chain) emerged from a study of early stage breast cancer tumors. Blood replicates held 0.5 ug DNA, tumor or normal breast roughly 1.5 ug, two each. Repertoires were generated with immunoSEQ multiplex PCR, while TCRdb's copy carries only in-frame clones and drops some. The sample consists of about 72,000 clones, roughly 80% of them appearing once. This clone occurred a few times. CDR1 is SQVTM and CDR2 is ANQGSEA in the germline V gene. The germline V and J ends were trimmed by 6 bases and 4 bases, with 12 bases remaining between them. The CDR3 has 12 residues. The chain combines TRBV29-1 with TRBJ1-2; maybe TRBD1 (5 bases). The sequence came from a person aged 60 to 70 with breast cancer. Material: blood. The CDR3 region is CSVGDQAYGYTF. CDR3 DNA sequence: TGCAGCGTCGGGGACCAGGCCTATGGCTACACCTTC.